Listed here are 15 T cell receptor beta chains from one sample, sequenced in a study of OX40 agonist ivuxolimab in advanced cancers. TCRdb keeps only in-frame clones here, not all; method: immunoSEQ multiplex PCR. The data hold tens of thousands of clones, with 83% observed a single time. The sequencing here drew on CD4+ or CD8+ T cells sorted from blood, taken in a trial of the OX40 agonist ivuxolimab. The receptors were gathered from an adult with an advanced solid tumor such as melanoma, head and neck, liver or kidney cancer.

This clone was counted only a few times. V usage is TRBV2 and J usage is TRBJ1-2; D is possibly TRBD1 (5 bases). CDR1 is SNHLY, CDR2 FYNNEI, per germline. The CDR3 loop spans 14 amino acids. The ends were cut back, 6 bases at V and 2 bases at J, with 13 bases in the middle. The CDR3 spells CASRSTDDNYGYTF. The CDR3 DNA reads TGTGCCAGCAGGTCGACAGATGACAACTATGGCTACACCTTC.

This clone was counted only a few times. This chain uses TRBV11-3 with TRBJ2-1; 9 bases match TRBD1. This CDR3 is 15 amino acids long. The V and J ends lost 8 bases and 2 bases, in that order; junction bases with no gene match: 7. Germline values: CDR1 SGHNT, CDR2 YENEEA. The CDR3 spells CASSLGDRAYNEQFF. CDR3 DNA sequence: TGTGCCAGCTCCCTAGGGGACAGGGCCTACAATGAGCAGTTCTTC. Supplemented by reference TRBV11-3 and TRBJ2-1, the full variable domain reads EAGVVQSPRYKIIEKKQPVAFWCNPISGHNTLYWYLQNLGQGPELLIRYENEEAVDDSQLPKDRFSAERLKGVDSTLKIQPAELGDSAVYLCASSLGDRAYNEQFFGPGTRLTVL.

The gene calls are TRBV27 and TRBJ1-5, with 8 bases lining up with TRBD1. Germline trimming cut 5 bases from V and 6 bases from J; bases unmatched to any gene: 6. Germline-derived CDR1 and CDR2 are MNHEY and SMNVEV (reference sequence). The CDR3 spans 14 residues. The CDR3, as DNA: TGTGCCAGCAGTAAGACAGGGGTAGGTCAGCCCCAGCATTTT. Encoded protein: CASSKTGVGQPQHF.

The gene calls are TRBV5-6 and TRBJ2-1; 7 bases match TRBD1. Germline loops: CDR1 SGHDT, CDR2 YYEEEE. The V segment lost 5 bases and the J segment 2 bases; nucleotides outside the gene matches: 4. The CDR3 length is 14 residues. CDR3: CASRSTGTYNEQFF. The CDR3, as DNA: TGTGCCAGCAGATCGACAGGGACCTACAATGAGCAGTTCTTC.

The genes are TRBV14 and TRBJ1-3; a possible D gene is TRBD1 (5 bases). The CDR3 runs to 14 residues. Trimming removed 5 bases at V and 0 bases at J, with 8 bases between. From germline, CDR1 is SGHDN and CDR2 FVKESK. DNA of the CDR3: TGTGCCAGCAGCTACGGGACCTCTGGAAACACCATATATTTT. Translation gives CASSYGTSGNTIYF.

The V and J genes are TRBV7-9 and TRBJ2-5; 7 nucleotides match TRBD2. In germline, CDR1 is SEHNR, CDR2 FQNEAQ (reference sequence). J was trimmed by 2 bases and V by 5 bases; bases with no gene match: 2. The CDR3 runs to 13 residues. The CDR3 DNA follows: TGTGCCAGCAGCGGGGAGGGACAAGAGACCCAGTACTTC. Amino acid sequence: CASSGEGQETQYF. Variable domain in full (rest from reference TRBV7-9 and TRBJ2-5): DTGVSQNPRHKITKRGQNVTFRCDPISEHNRLYWYRQTLGQGPEFLTYFQNEAQLEKSRLLSDRFSAERPKGSFSTLEIQRTEQGDSAMYLCASSGEGQETQYFGPGTRLLVL.

V usage is TRBV5-1 and J usage is TRBJ2-1; D is unclear. The V end lost 2 bases, the J end lost 9 bases, and 9 bases lay between the germline ends. The CDR3 totals 12 residues. Germline V lookup: CDR1 SGHRS, CDR2 YFSETQ. The CDR3 is CASSFQRREQFF. In DNA, the CDR3 is TGCGCCAGCAGCTTTCAACGGCGTGAGCAGTTCTTC.

This chain uses TRBV5-5 with TRBJ2-1, with 9 bases aligning to TRBD1. Germline V gene sequence: CDR1 SGHKS, CDR2 YYEKEE (reference sequence). The CDR3 spans 13 residues. With V trimmed by 5 bases and J by 6 bases, 3 bases remained unmatched. The chain's CDR3 is CASSSDRGNEQFF. Written as DNA, the CDR3 is TGTGCCAGCAGTTCGGACAGGGGCAATGAGCAGTTCTTC. The variable domain in full, with the rest retrieved from reference TRBV5-5 and TRBJ2-1, is DAGVTQSPTHLIKTRGQQVTLRCSPISGHKSVSWYQQVLGQGPQFIFQYYEKEERGRGNFPDRFSARQFPNYSSELNVNALLLGDSALYLCASSSDRGNEQFFGPGTRLTVL.

This rearrangement joins TRBV4-1 to TRBJ2-7; 8 bases map to TRBD1. This CDR3 is 15 amino acids long. Germline CDR1 and CDR2: MGHRA and YSYEKL. V was clipped by 0 bases and J by 6 bases; unmatched bases: 7. CDR3: CASSQDMAGGGEQYF. The CDR3 DNA is TGCGCCAGCAGCCAAGATATGGCAGGGGGCGGCGAGCAGTACTTC.

By frequency in the sample, this clone is medium-sized (0.01 to 0.1%). The rearrangement uses TRBV4-1 and TRBJ2-7; 10 bases line up with TRBD1. The J segment lost 3 bases and the V segment lost 3 bases, leaving 5 bases of the junction unmatched. The germline CDR1 and CDR2 sequences are MGHRA and YSYEKL. This CDR3 spans 15 amino acids. CDR3 sequence reads: CASSQWTGGNYEQYF. CDR3 bases: TGCGCCAGCAGCCAGTGGACAGGGGGGAACTACGAGCAGTACTTC.

The CDR3 spells CAWEGTSGYNEQFF. CDR3 nucleotides: TGTGCCTGGGAGGGGACTAGCGGGTACAATGAGCAGTTCTTC. The V gene is TRBV30, the J gene TRBJ2-1; TRBD2 matches 12 bases. The junction had 3 bases not matched to a gene; V was cut back by 5 bases and J by 4 bases. There are 14 residues in the CDR3. Germline-derived CDR1 and CDR2 are GTSNPN and SVGIG (reference sequence).

The rearrangement joins TRBV18 to TRBJ2-6; D is unclear. The CDR3 is made up of 14 amino acids. The germline V gene has CDR1 KGHSH and CDR2 LQKENI. Trimming left V 2 bases short and J 3 bases short, with 5 bases between. DNA for the CDR3: TGTGCCAGCTCACCAGCGGATGGGGCCAACGTCCTGACTTTC. This translates into CASSPADGANVLTF.

The rearrangement links TRBV7-6 to TRBJ1-5; 9 nucleotides agree with TRBD1. CDR1 and CDR2 from the germline V gene are SGHVS and FNYEAQ. The CDR3 extends over 13 amino acids. Unmatched junction bases numbered 1, after V lost 3 bases and J lost 7 bases. The CDR3 is CASSLGQGQPQHF. CDR3 sequence (DNA): TGTGCCAGCAGCTTGGGACAGGGACAGCCCCAGCATTTT.

A word on this clone: The sample holds other DNA sequences that translate to the same CDR3. The chain joins TRBV9 to TRBJ2-7; 7 nucleotides match TRBD2. With V trimmed by 3 bases and J by 0 bases, 3 bases remained unmatched. CDR1 and CDR2 (germline): SGDLS, YYNGEE. The CDR3 contains 14 residues. The CDR3 DNA sequence: TGTGCCAGCAGCGCGGGGGGTCCCTCCTACGAGCAGTACTTC. Translation gives CASSAGGPSYEQYF.

This rearrangement joins TRBV6-5 to TRBJ1-1; D perhaps matches TRBD1 (5 bases). Germline CDR1 reads MNHEY; CDR2 reads SVGAGI. Trimming removed 4 bases at V and 2 bases at J, with 8 bases between. The CDR3 sequence is 13 residues long. The CDR3 DNA follows: TGTGCCAGCAGTTGGGGCTATAACACTGAAGCTTTCTTT. Protein product: CASSWGYNTEAFF.